What follows are 29 T cell receptor beta chains derived from one specimen sequenced in a study of CD8 T cells in Susac syndrome. An input of roughly 0.45 to 1 ug of RNA was subjected to reverse transcription using random hexamers. Using its own MiXCR run on the immunoSEQ multiplex PCR reads, TCRdb lists one record per CDR3 protein. Of around 170,000 distinct CDR3 sequences in the sample, 95% to 97% were seen once. The sample comprised CD4+ T cells from PBMCs. Receptor source: a human donor with Susac syndrome.

The V and J genes are TRBV15 and TRBJ1-1, with D unresolved. Germline loops: CDR1 LNHNV, CDR2 YYDKDF (reference sequence). CDR3 length equals 13 residues. The V gene lost 3 bases and the J gene lost 7 bases, with 12 bases spanning the gap. The CDR3 bases are TGTGCCACCAGCAGTAGACATTTCGATGAAGCTTTCTTT. It translates to CATSSRHFDEAFF.

The chain couples TRBV2 to TRBJ2-3, with TRBD2 matching over 9 bases. Germline CDR1 is SNHLY and CDR2 is FYNNEI. This CDR3 spans 16 amino acids. The ends lost 7 bases at V and 1 base at J; junction bases unmatched: 9. The CDR3 spells CASTLRSGSRTDTQYF. The CDR3 DNA reads TGTGCCAGCACCCTGCGTAGCGGGAGCCGCACAGATACGCAGTATTTT.

The rearrangement joins TRBV7-2 to TRBJ1-5; D is unclear. The ends were cut back, 1 base at V and 6 bases at J, with 7 bases in the middle. Per the germline V gene, CDR1 is SGHTA and CDR2 is FQGNSA. This CDR3 is built from 13 residues. DNA of the CDR3: TGTGCCAGCAGCTTAGAGGGCAGTCAGCCCCAGCATTTT. Translation gives CASSLEGSQPQHF.

The chain uses TRBV3-1 and TRBJ2-3, with 8 bases identical to TRBD2. Trimming removed 3 bases from V and 7 bases from J; junction bases left unmatched: 9. Germline V gene lookup returns CDR1 LGHDT and CDR2 YNNKEL (reference sequence). The CDR3 is 15 amino acids. CDR3 sequence (DNA): TGTGCCAGCAGCCAGCAAGCGGGGGATGCGAATACGCAGTATTTT. Amino acids: CASSQQAGDANTQYF.

The chain recombines TRBV5-1 with TRBJ2-3, with TRBD2 identical over 9 bases. The V and J ends lost 1 base and 5 bases, in that order; junction bases with no gene match: 2. The CDR3 contains 14 residues. The germline V gene encodes CDR1 SGHRS and CDR2 YFSETQ. The CDR3 region is CASSLSSGRDTQYF. The CDR3 coding sequence is TGCGCCAGCAGCTTGAGTAGCGGGAGAGATACGCAGTATTTT.

This sequence joins TRBV7-2 and TRBJ2-3, with D maybe TRBD2 (5 bases). The CDR3 runs 14 residues. The ends were cut back, 5 bases at V and 3 bases at J, with 12 bases in the middle. Germline V gene lookup returns CDR1 SGHTA and CDR2 FQGNSA. The CDR3 DNA reads as TGTGCCAGCAGCCCCGTGCGGGTGACAGATACGCAGTATTTT. Translation gives CASSPVRVTDTQYF.

V and J are TRBV4-3 and TRBJ1-5, with TRBD1 as a possible D gene (6 bases). Germline CDR1 reads LGHNA; CDR2 reads YSLEER. V was pared by 1 base and J by 0 bases, with 13 bases between. The CDR3 loop spans 17 amino acids. CDR3 loop: CASSQGLRGHSNQPQHF. CDR3 nucleotide sequence: TGCGCCAGCAGCCAAGGGCTCAGGGGTCATAGCAATCAGCCCCAGCATTTT.

The CDR3 sequence: CSAREGRVRGYTF. DNA of the CDR3: TGCAGTGCTAGAGAAGGCAGGGTCCGTGGCTACACCTTC. The chain links TRBV20-1 to TRBJ1-2; weak D call: TRBD1 (5 bases). V was cut by 0 bases and J by 7 bases, with 12 bases left in between. Germline V gives CDR1 DFQATT, CDR2 SNEGSKA (reference sequence). The CDR3 is 13 residues long.

This clonotype was observed a single time. The V gene is TRBV29-1, the J gene TRBJ2-1; TRBD1 agrees at 9 bases. Germline values: CDR1 SQVTM, CDR2 ANQGSEA. This CDR3 is 13 amino acids long. J lost 3 bases, V lost 4 bases, and 1 base had no gene match. CDR3 amino acids: CSVGQGVYNEQFF. CDR3 nucleotides: TGCAGCGTTGGACAGGGGGTCTACAATGAGCAGTTCTTC.

The J gene is TRBJ2-5, the V gene TRBV7-2, with D perhaps matching TRBD2 (6 bases). Germline V gene lookup returns CDR1 SGHTA and CDR2 FQGNSA. CDR3 size: 18 residues. With 1 base removed from V and 1 base from J, the gap between germline ends came to 19 bases. The CDR3 region has the DNA TGTGCCAGCAGCTTAGTATTATCGGGGACTTATCTCCAAGAGACCCAGTACTTC. The encoded protein is CASSLVLSGTYLQETQYF. The whole variable domain, remainder taken from reference TRBV7-2 and TRBJ2-5, is GAGVSQSPSNKVTEKGKDVELRCDPISGHTALYWYRQSLGQGLEFLIYFQGNSAPDKSGLPSDRFSAERTGGSVSTLTIQRTQQEDSAVYLCASSLVLSGTYLQETQYFGPGTRLLVL.

The chain has TRBV15 and TRBJ1-1; D is unresolved. The V gene's germline CDR1 is LNHNV and CDR2 YYDKDF (reference sequence). Trimming took 0 bases from V and 1 from J, leaving 6 bases between them. The CDR3 has 14 amino acids. CDR3 sequence: CATSRDRTNTEAFF. The CDR3 coding sequence is TGTGCCACCAGCAGAGATAGGACGAACACTGAAGCTTTCTTT.

This chain joins TRBV28 and TRBJ1-2, with 9 bases that match TRBD1. V lost 3 bases to trimming and J lost 13 bases; unmatched junction nucleotides: 9. Germline V gene sequence: CDR1 MDHEN, CDR2 SYDVKM. There are 13 residues in the CDR3. The CDR3 coding sequence is TGTGCCAGCAGTTTGGTCGGGGGACAGGGCCTCACCTTC. Its translation: CASSLVGGQGLTF.

The rearrangement joins TRBV5-6 to TRBJ2-3; D not resolved. The germline gives CDR1 SGHDT, CDR2 YYEEEE. Between the trimmed V and J ends, which lost 0 bases and 2 bases, there was a span of 4 bases. The CDR3 runs to 13 residues. The CDR3 sequence: CASSLGYTDTQYF. The DNA for the CDR3 is TGTGCCAGCAGCTTGGGGTACACAGATACGCAGTATTTT.

The J gene is TRBJ2-1, the V gene TRBV30, with TRBD2 identical over 10 bases. CDR1 is GTSNPN and CDR2 is SVGIG in the germline V gene (reference sequence). V dropped 1 base and J dropped 7; count of bases not matched to a gene: 7. This CDR3 has 15 residues. CDR3 DNA: TGTGCCTGGAGTGCCGGCCTAGCGGGAGCTAATGAGCAGTTCTTC. Translated, it gives CAWSAGLAGANEQFF.

Here the CDR3 DNA reads TGTGCCAGTAGTATTGGACCTGAAGCTTTCTTT. Translating it yields CASSIGPEAFF. The rearrangement links TRBV19 to TRBJ1-1; D ambiguous. The length of the CDR3 is 11 residues. Trimming left V 3 bases short and J 6 bases short, with 5 bases between. Germline-derived CDR1 and CDR2 are LNHDA and SQIVND (reference sequence).

The chain recombines TRBV29-1 with TRBJ2-2; no clear D gene. This CDR3 has 13 residues. Looked up from germline, CDR1 is SQVTM and CDR2 is ANQGSEA. Trimming removed 6 bases at V and 2 bases at J, with 10 bases between. The chain's CDR3 is CSVETHNTGELFF. In DNA form, the CDR3 reads TGCAGCGTCGAGACGCATAACACCGGGGAGCTGTTTTTT.

This sequence joins TRBV7-2 and TRBJ2-5; the match to TRBD1 covers 7 bases. This CDR3 has 14 amino acids. Per the germline V gene, CDR1 is SGHTA and CDR2 is FQGNSA. Trimming took 5 bases from V and 5 from J; bases not matched to a gene: 8. The CDR3 nucleotides are TGTGCCAGCAGCCAAAGACAGGGACGGGAGACCCAGTACTTC. Its translation is CASSQRQGRETQYF.

J is TRBJ1-2 and V is TRBV27, with TRBD1 identical over 10 bases. The CDR3 length is 14 residues. Germline trimming cut 4 bases from V and 5 bases from J; bases unmatched to any gene: 4. The germline V gene has CDR1 MNHEY and CDR2 SMNVEV (reference sequence). This chain's CDR3 is CASSSPGQGYGYTF. CDR3 in DNA: TGTGCCAGCAGTTCCCCGGGACAGGGGTATGGCTACACCTTC.

The V and J genes are TRBV28 and TRBJ2-6; weak D call: TRBD1 (5 bases). Germline V CDR1 and CDR2: MDHEN, SYDVKM. The V and J ends lost 8 bases and 2 bases respectively, with 13 bases between them. CDR3 length: 15 amino acids. The CDR3 loop reads CASVQGEPGANVLTF. DNA for the CDR3: TGTGCCAGCGTCCAGGGTGAGCCTGGGGCCAACGTCCTGACTTTC.

This clonotype came up once. The J gene is TRBJ2-7, the V gene TRBV5-1; D might be TRBD2 (6 bases). The CDR3 spans 14 residues. Trimming pared 4 bases from V and 4 bases from J, leaving 15 bases between. Germline V gene sequence: CDR1 SGHRS, CDR2 YFSETQ. CDR3 protein: CASSPYTGEYEQYF. In DNA, the CDR3 is TGCGCCAGCAGCCCCTATACGGGGGAATACGAGCAGTACTTC.

This chain uses TRBV20-1 with TRBJ2-5, with TRBD2 as a possible D gene (6 bases). The V gene lost 0 bases and the J gene lost 3 bases, with 29 bases spanning the gap. Looked up from germline, CDR1 is DFQATT and CDR2 is SNEGSKA (reference sequence). This CDR3 has 20 amino acids. The CDR3 spells CSARDDGGMPGLSLEETQYF. The CDR3 region has the DNA TGCAGTGCTAGAGATGACGGTGGAATGCCGGGACTCAGCTTGGAAGAGACCCAGTACTTC.

The rearrangement joins TRBV29-1 to TRBJ2-2, with 13 bases identical to TRBD2. CDR3 length: 17 residues. Germline lookup yields CDR1 SQVTM and CDR2 ANQGSEA. Trimming at V came to 7 bases and at J to 4 bases, leaving 12 bases not matched to a gene. The CDR3 region is CSAALAGGPGGTGELFF. The CDR3 DNA reads as TGCAGCGCGGCACTAGCGGGAGGGCCGGGTGGCACCGGGGAGCTGTTTTTT.

The chain couples TRBV20-1 to TRBJ2-1; D might be TRBD2 (5 bases). Trimming took 3 bases from V and 9 from J, leaving 18 bases between them. The CDR3 runs to 14 residues. The germline V gene has CDR1 DFQATT and CDR2 SNEGSKA (reference sequence). The DNA of the CDR3 is TGCAGTGCTAGTGGGCTAGCAATTACCAGTGAGCAGTTCTTC. Translation: CSASGLAITSEQFF.

The DNA for the CDR3 is TGTGCCAGTAGTTGGCGCGATAGGGACATTCAGTACTTC. It specifies CASSWRDRDIQYF. V is TRBV19 and J is TRBJ2-4, with D hard to call. Trimming left V 5 bases short and J 8 bases short, with 13 bases between. Looked up from germline, CDR1 is LNHDA and CDR2 is SQIVND (reference sequence). The CDR3 runs to 13 residues.

The chain recombines TRBV6-6 with TRBJ2-5; D gene ambiguous. Germline lookup yields CDR1 MNHNY and CDR2 SVGAGI (reference sequence). V shed 3 bases and J shed 4 bases, with 6 bases lying between them. This CDR3 has 12 amino acids. The CDR3 sequence is CASSYWAETQYF. CDR3 bases: TGTGCCAGCAGTTATTGGGCAGAGACCCAGTACTTC.

The V gene is TRBV28, the J gene TRBJ2-7; tentatively, D is TRBD2 (6 bases). Germline V CDR1 and CDR2: MDHEN, SYDVKM. Between the trimmed V and J ends, which lost 3 bases and 6 bases, there was a span of 21 bases. The CDR3 spans 16 residues. This CDR3 is CASSLSTLASALEQYF. CDR3 nucleotide sequence: TGTGCCAGCAGTTTGTCGACTCTGGCTAGCGCCCTCGAGCAGTACTTC.

The CDR3 DNA sequence: TGTGCCAGCAGCGGAGGGACAGCCGGGACTAGACACGAGCAGTACTTC. It is translated as CASSGGTAGTRHEQYF. V is TRBV3-1 and J is TRBJ2-7, with D possibly TRBD2 on 8 matching bases. V shed 5 bases and J shed 5 bases, with 22 bases lying between them. Germline assignment: CDR1 LGHDT and CDR2 YNNKEL (reference sequence). This CDR3 contains 16 residues.

V is TRBV6-2 or TRBV6-3 and J is TRBJ1-1; TRBD1 agrees at 8 bases. The trim removed 2 bases at V and 4 bases at J, leaving 6 bases unmatched. CDR1 and CDR2 (germline): MNHEY, SVGEGT. There are 15 residues in the CDR3. CDR3 DNA sequence: TGTGCCAGCAGTTACGCGGACAGGGCGAGCACTGAAGCTTTCTTT. Its protein is CASSYADRASTEAFF.

The V gene is TRBV15, the J gene TRBJ2-4, with 7 bases that match TRBD1. V was pared by 5 bases and J by 7 bases, with 8 bases of the junction left unmatched. Germline loops: CDR1 LNHNV, CDR2 YYDKDF (reference sequence). CDR3 length: 14 residues. CDR3 in amino acids: CATSGGTGVNIQYF. The DNA of the CDR3 is TGTGCCACCAGCGGGGGAACAGGGGTGAACATTCAGTACTTC. The whole variable domain, filled in from reference TRBV15 and TRBJ2-4, reads DAMVIQNPRYQVTQFGKPVTLSCSQTLNHNVMYWYQQKSSQAPKLLFHYYDKDFNNEADTPDNFQSRRPNTSFCFLDIRSPGLGDTAMYLCATSGGTGVNIQYFGAGTRLSVL.